The sample holds a few counts of the clone carrying this T cell receptor (beta chain). The antigen is undetermined. Trimming took 5 bases from V and 5 from J; bases not matched to a gene: 9. There are 14 residues in the CDR3. The germline V gene encodes CDR1 DFQATT and CDR2 SNEGSKA (reference sequence). The data belong to a study of vaccination and CD4 T cells after COVID-19. The treatment: approximately 9-day PBMC culture with coronavirus spike peptide pools or control peptides (ViraFEST assay). First, ViraFEST expanded antigen-specific T cells with peptide pools, and next it sequenced the TCRs. Cultured CD4+ T-cell DNA underwent Oncomine TCR Beta short-read sequencing. TCRdb re-called the PCR reads with MiXCR, one entry per CDR3 protein. The sample consists of approximately 18,000 distinct CDR3 sequences, approximately 50% of them appearing once.

The TCR originated in a human donor who had recovered from COVID-19. Sample: CD4+ T cells from blood, cultured in vitro. This rearrangement joins TRBV20-1 to TRBJ1-1; 9 bases fit TRBD1. The CDR3 DNA reads TGCAGTGCTCCGGGACAGGGCTTAGGGACTGAAGCTTTCTTT. This translates into CSAPGQGLGTEAFF.